This T cell receptor (beta chain) was recorded in a study of graft-versus-host responses after intestinal transplantation. Study-level background: Transplants given to recipients were multivisceral, liver-intestinal, or isolated intestinal.

The ends lost 1 base at V and 6 bases at J; junction bases unmatched: 10. CDR1 is LGHNA, CDR2 YSLEER, per germline. This CDR3 is built from 16 residues. With regard to this clone: Its antigen is undetermined.

The table came from immunoSEQ multiplex PCR; TCRdb's copy has only in-frame clones and leaves some out. The table shows under 150,000 clones, with roughly 95% occurring only once. Regarding the study as a whole: Some patients had graft-donor T cell macrochimerism, and their allografts showed high graft-versus-host to host-versus-graft clonal ratios.

This clonotype was sampled from a human donor who received an intestinal transplant. This rearrangement joins TRBV4-3 to TRBJ1-2; 8 bases fit TRBD1. The sequenced sample was unstimulated CD8+ T cells sorted from spleen or lymph node cells, obtained before intestinal transplant. The CDR3 protein is CASSQGTGRLVDGYTF. In nucleotides, the CDR3 is TGCGCCAGCAGCCAAGGGACAGGGCGCTTGGTAGATGGCTACACCTTC.